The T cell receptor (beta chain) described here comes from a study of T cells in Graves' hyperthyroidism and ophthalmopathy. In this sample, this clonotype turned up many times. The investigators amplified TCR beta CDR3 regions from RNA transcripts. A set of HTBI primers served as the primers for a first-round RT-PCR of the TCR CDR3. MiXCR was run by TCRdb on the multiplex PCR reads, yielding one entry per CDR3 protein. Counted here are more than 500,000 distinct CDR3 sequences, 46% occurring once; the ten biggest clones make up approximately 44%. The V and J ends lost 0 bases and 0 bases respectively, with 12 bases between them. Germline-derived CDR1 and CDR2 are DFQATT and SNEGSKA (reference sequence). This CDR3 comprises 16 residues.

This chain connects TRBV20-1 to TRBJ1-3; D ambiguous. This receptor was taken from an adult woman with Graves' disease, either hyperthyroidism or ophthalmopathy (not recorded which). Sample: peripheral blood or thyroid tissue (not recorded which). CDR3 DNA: TGCAGTGCTAGAGATCAGAGTTACAACTCTGGAAACACCATATATTTT. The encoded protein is CSARDQSYNSGNTIYF.